This is a list of T cell receptor beta chains from one sample in a study of CXCR3-negative and CXCR3-positive naive CD8 T cells. TCRdb reworked the 5' RACE reads into one entry per CDR3 protein, no DNA. This sample contains 150,000 to 180,000 distinct CDR3 sequences. Sequenced material: naive CXCR3+ CD8+ T cells from blood. The receptors were sampled from a human donor in good health. Some clones in this sample may be carry-over from other donors' samples. Both conserved end residues are part of each CDR3.

J: TRBJ2-6; V: TRBV3-1; CDR3: CASSQDWWGPSLPGANVLTF
J: TRBJ2-7; V: TRBV20-1; CDR3: CSARPAQGQLVHEQYF
J: TRBJ2-3; V: TRBV14; CDR3: CASSDGDTQYF
J: TRBJ2-6; V: TRBV29-1; CDR3: CSVEWDGANVLTF
J: TRBJ2-1; V: TRBV11-2; CDR3: CARSLEPDYNEQFF
J: TRBJ1-2; V: TRBV5-4; CDR3: CASSPWDRGGYGYTF
J: TRBJ2-1; V: TRBV11-2; CDR3: CASSGGHLPYIYNEQFF
J: TRBJ1-2; V: TRBV29-1; CDR3: CSVEADYGYTF
J: TRBJ1-1; V: TRBV15; CDR3: CATSRDVLGVGTEAFF
J: TRBJ1-2; V: TRBV29-1; CDR3: CSVEDPGQGGYGYTF
J: TRBJ2-1; V: TRBV5-6; CDR3: CASRTRGASYNEQFF
J: TRBJ2-3; V: TRBV29-1; CDR3: CSVLRTSGGTDTQYF
J: TRBJ2-5; V: TRBV11-2; CDR3: CASSLGRERGPYQETQYF
J: TRBJ1-2; V: TRBV14; CDR3: CASSHGTVYGYTF
J: TRBJ1-1; V: TRBV25-1; CDR3: CASSDRTTEAFF
J: TRBJ2-2; V: TRBV6-5; CDR3: CASSDHLAGGFTGELFF
J: TRBJ2-7; V: TRBV7-9; CDR3: CASSLVLGASYEQYF
J: TRBJ2-7; V: TRBV5-5; CDR3: CASSFWDGSYEQYF
J: TRBJ2-1; V: TRBV2; CDR3: CASREGFNNEQFF